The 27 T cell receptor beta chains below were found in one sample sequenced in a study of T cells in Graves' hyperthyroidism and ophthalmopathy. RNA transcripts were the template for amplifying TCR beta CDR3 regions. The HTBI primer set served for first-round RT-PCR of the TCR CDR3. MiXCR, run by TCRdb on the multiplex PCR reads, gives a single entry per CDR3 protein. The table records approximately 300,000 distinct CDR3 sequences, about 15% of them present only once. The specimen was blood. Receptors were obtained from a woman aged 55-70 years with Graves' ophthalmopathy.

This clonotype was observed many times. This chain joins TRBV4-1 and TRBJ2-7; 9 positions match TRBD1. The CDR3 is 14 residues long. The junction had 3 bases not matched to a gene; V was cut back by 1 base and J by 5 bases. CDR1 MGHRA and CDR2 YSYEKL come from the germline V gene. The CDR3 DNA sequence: TGCGCCAGCAGCCAAGTGGGGACAGGGAACGAGCAGTACTTC. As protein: CASSQVGTGNEQYF.

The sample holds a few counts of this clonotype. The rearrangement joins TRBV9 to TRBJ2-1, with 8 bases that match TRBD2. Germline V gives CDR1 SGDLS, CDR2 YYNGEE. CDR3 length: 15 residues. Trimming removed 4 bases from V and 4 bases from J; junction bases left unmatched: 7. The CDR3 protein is CASSRGGTNYNEQFF. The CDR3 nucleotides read TGTGCCAGCAGCCGCGGGGGGACAAATTACAATGAGCAGTTCTTC.

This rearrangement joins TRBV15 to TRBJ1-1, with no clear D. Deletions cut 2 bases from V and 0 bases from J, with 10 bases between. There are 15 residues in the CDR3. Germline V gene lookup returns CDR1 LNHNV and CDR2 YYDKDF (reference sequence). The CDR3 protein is CATSRNPEVNTEAFF. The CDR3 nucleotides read TGTGCCACCAGCAGAAACCCGGAAGTGAACACTGAAGCTTTCTTT.

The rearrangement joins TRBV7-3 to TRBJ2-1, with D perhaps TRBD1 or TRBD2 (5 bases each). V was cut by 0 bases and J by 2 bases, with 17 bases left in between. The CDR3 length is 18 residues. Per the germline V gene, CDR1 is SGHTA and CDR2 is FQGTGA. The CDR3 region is CASSLTGYQGVPYNEQFF. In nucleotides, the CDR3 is TGTGCCAGCAGCTTAACTGGATATCAGGGAGTGCCCTACAATGAGCAGTTCTTC.

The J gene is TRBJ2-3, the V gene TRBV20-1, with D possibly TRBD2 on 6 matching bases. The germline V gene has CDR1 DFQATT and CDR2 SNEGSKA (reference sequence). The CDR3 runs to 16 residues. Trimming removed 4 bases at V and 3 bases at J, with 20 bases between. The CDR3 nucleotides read TGCAGTGCTACGGCGGGTTGGGGAGGACCAACAGATACGCAGTATTTT. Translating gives CSATAGWGGPTDTQYF.

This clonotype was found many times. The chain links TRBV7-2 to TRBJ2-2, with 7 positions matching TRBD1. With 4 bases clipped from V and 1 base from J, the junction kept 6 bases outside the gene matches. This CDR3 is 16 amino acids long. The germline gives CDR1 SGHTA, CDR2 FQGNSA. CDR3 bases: TGTGCCAGCAGCTCCACTGGGACAGTGAACACCGGGGAGCTGTTTTTT. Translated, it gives CASSSTGTVNTGELFF.

The CDR3 spells CASSLVLAGYEQYF. Here the CDR3 DNA reads TGTGCCAGCAGCTTAGTACTAGCGGGCTACGAGCAGTACTTC. This chain uses TRBV11-2 with TRBJ2-7, with TRBD2 matching 9 bases. Germline CDR1 is SGHAT and CDR2 is FQNNGV. The junction had 1 base not matched to a gene; V was cut back by 1 base and J by 3 bases. The CDR3 length is 14 residues.

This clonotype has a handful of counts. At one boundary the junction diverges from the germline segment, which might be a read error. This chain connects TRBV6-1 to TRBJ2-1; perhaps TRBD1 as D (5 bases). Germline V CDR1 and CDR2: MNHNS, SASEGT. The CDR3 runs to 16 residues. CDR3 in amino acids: CANSEEWGTLIHEQFF. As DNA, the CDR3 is TGTGCCAACAGTGAAGAGTGGGGCACGTTAATCCATGAGCAGTTCTTC.

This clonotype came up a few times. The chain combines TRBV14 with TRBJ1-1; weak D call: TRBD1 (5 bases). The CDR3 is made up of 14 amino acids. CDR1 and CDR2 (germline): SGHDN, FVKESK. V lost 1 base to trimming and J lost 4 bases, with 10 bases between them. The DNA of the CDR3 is TGTGCCAGCAGCCAAGTTCTCAGGGCCACTGAAGCTTTCTTT. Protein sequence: CASSQVLRATEAFF.

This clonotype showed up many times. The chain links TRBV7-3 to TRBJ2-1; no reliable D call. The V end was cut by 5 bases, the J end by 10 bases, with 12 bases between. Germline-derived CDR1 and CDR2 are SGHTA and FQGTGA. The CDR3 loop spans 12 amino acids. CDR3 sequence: CASSPSAGEQFF. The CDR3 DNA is TGTGCCAGCAGCCCATCGGCTGGGGAGCAGTTCTTC.

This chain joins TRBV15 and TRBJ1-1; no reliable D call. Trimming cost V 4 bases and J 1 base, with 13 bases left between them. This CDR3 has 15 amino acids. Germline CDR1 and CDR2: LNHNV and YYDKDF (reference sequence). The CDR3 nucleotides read TGTGCCACCAGCACCTCACGGAATGCGAACACTGAAGCTTTCTTT. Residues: CATSTSRNANTEAFF.

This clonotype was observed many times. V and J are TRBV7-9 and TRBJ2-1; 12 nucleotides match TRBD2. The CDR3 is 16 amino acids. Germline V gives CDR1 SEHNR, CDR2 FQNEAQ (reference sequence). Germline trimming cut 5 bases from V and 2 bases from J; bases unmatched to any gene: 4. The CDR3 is CASSTGLAGTYNEQFF. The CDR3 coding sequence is TGTGCCAGCAGCACCGGACTAGCGGGGACCTACAATGAGCAGTTCTTC.

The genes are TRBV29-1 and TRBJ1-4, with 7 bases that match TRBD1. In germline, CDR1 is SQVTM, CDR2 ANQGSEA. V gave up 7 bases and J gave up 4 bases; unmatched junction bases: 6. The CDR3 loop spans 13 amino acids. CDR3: CSAGTDLNEKLFF. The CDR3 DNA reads TGCAGCGCCGGGACAGACCTTAATGAAAAACTGTTTTTT.

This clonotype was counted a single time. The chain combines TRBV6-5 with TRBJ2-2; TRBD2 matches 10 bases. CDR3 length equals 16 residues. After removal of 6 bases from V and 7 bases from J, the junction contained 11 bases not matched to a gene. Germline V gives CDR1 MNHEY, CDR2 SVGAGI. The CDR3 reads CASSYNSGRHNGELFF. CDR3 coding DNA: TGTGCCAGCAGCTACAATAGCGGGAGGCATAACGGGGAGCTGTTTTTT.

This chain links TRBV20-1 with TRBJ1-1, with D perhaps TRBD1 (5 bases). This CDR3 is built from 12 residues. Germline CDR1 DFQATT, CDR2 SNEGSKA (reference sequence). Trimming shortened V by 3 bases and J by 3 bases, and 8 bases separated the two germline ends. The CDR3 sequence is CSARRDYTEAFF. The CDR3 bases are TGCAGTGCTAGGAGGGACTACACTGAAGCTTTCTTT.

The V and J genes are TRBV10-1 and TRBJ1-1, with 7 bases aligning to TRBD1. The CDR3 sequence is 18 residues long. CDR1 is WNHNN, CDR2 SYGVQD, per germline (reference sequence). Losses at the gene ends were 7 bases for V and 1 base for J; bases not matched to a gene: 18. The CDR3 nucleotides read TGCGCCAGCACCGATAGCAGCAGGGGGGGTGGCCGGAACACTGAAGCTTTCTTT. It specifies CASTDSSRGGGRNTEAFF.

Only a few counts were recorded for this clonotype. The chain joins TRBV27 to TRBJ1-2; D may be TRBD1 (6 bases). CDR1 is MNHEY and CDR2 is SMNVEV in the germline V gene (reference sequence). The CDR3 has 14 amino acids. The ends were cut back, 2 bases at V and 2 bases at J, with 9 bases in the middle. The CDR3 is CASSLSGTNYGYTF. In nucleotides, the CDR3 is TGTGCCAGCAGTTTAAGCGGGACAAACTATGGCTACACCTTC.

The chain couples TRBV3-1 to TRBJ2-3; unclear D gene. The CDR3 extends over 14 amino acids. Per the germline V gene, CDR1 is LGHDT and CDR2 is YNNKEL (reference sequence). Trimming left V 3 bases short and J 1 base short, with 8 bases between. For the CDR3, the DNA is TGTGCCAGCAGCCACAGTTCTGGCACAGATACGCAGTATTTT. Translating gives CASSHSSGTDTQYF.

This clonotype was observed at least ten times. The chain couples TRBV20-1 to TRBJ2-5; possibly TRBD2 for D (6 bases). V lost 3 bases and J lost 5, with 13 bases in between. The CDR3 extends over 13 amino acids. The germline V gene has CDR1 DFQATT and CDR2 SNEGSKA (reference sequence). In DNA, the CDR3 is TGCAGTGCTAGGGGACTCTCGGGGGAGACCCAGTACTTC. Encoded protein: CSARGLSGETQYF.

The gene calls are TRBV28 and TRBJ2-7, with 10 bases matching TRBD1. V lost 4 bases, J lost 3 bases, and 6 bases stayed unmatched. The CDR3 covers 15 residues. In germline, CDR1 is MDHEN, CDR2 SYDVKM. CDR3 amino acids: CASSSEDRGVYEQYF. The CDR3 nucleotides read TGTGCCAGCAGTTCTGAGGACAGGGGGGTCTACGAGCAGTACTTC.

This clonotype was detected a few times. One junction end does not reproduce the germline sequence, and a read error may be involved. CDR3 region: CASERTLNSGYTF. The CDR3 region has the DNA TGTGCCAGCGAAAGGACGCTTAACTCTGGCTACACCTTC. This rearrangement joins TRBV28 to TRBJ1-2; D unresolved. Germline CDR1 and CDR2: MDHEN and SYDVKM. The length of the CDR3 is 13 residues.

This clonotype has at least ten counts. The CDR3 loop is CASSLDPTASTDTQYF. The CDR3 DNA reads as TGTGCCAGCAGCTTAGATCCGACAGCTAGCACAGATACGCAGTATTTT. The chain couples TRBV11-2 to TRBJ2-3; D is possibly TRBD1 (5 bases). V lost 0 bases to trimming and J lost 0 bases, with 10 bases between them. The CDR3 has 16 amino acids. Germline V CDR1 and CDR2: SGHAT, FQNNGV.

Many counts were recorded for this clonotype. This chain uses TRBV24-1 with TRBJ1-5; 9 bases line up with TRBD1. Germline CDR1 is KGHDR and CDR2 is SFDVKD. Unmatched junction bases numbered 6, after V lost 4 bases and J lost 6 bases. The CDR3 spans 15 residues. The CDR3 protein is CATSDSTGGSQPQHF. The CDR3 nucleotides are TGTGCCACCAGTGACAGCACAGGGGGCAGTCAGCCCCAGCATTTT.

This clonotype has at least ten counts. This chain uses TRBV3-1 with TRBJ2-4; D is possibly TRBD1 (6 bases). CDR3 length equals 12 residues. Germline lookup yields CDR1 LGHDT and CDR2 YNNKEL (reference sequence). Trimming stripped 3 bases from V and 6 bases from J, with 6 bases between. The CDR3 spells CASSHRGNIQYF. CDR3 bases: TGTGCCAGCAGCCACAGGGGAAACATTCAGTACTTC.

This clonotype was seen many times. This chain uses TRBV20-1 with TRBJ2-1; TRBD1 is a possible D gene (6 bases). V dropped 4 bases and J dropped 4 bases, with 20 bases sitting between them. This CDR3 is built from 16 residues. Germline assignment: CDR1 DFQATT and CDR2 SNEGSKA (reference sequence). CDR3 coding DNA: TGCAGTGCTAACTACCCAGGGGCTACCAGTTACAATGAGCAGTTCTTC. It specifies CSANYPGATSYNEQFF.

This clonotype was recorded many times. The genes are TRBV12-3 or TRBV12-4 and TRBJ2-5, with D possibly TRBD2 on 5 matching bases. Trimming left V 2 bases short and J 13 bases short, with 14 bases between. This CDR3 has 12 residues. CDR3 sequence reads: CASSLTVGEGYF. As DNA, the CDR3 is TGTGCCAGCAGTTTAACAGTCGGAGAGGGGTACTTC.

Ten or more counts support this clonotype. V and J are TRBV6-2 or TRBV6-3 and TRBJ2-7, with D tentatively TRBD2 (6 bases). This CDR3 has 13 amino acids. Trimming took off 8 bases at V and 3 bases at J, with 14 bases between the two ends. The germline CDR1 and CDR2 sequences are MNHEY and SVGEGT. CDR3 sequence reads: CASGGTAYYEQYF. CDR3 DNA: TGTGCCAGCGGCGGGACCGCATACTACGAGCAGTACTTC.